The 14 T cell receptor beta chains below come from one sample, sequenced in a study of T cell repertoires in cytomegalovirus infection. TCRdb processed the reads anew with MiXCR; each CDR3 protein has one entry. This repertoire shows around 300,000 distinct CDR3 sequences, over 7.5% found once; its top ten account for 3.5% to 4.5%. Sequencing input: PBMCs. Every receptor here comes from a human donor in good health (CMV status not recorded). Some clones in this sample may be carry-over from other donors' samples.

This clonotype appeared a few times. This sequence joins TRBV19 and TRBJ1-5; TRBD1 is a possible D gene (5 bases). The CDR3 extends over 16 amino acids. V was pared by 3 bases and J by 4 bases, with 16 bases between. Germline loops: CDR1 LNHDA, CDR2 SQIVND (reference sequence). CDR3 DNA: TGTGCCAGTAGTATTCGCCCCCAGGGTAGTAATCAGCCCCAGCATTTT. Protein: CASSIRPQGSNQPQHF. Combining the CDR3 with reference TRBV19 and TRBJ1-5 gives the whole variable domain DGGITQSPKYLFRKEGQNVTLSCEQNLNHDAMYWYRQDPGQGLRLIYYSQIVNDFQKGDIAEGYSVSREKKESFPLTVTSAQKNPTAFYLCASSIRPQGSNQPQHFGDGTRLSIL.

This clonotype showed up many times. The V gene is TRBV7-2, the J gene TRBJ1-4; TRBD1 aligns across 9 bases. The CDR3 consists of 14 residues. V shed 5 bases, J shed 7 bases, and the junction held 5 bases outside the gene matches. Germline V CDR1 and CDR2: SGHTA, FQGNSA. Here the CDR3 reads CASSPRQGGEKLFF. Here the CDR3 DNA reads TGTGCCAGCAGCCCCAGACAGGGGGGTGAAAAACTGTTTTTT.

This clonotype showed up just a few times. This chain joins TRBV6-2 or TRBV6-3 and TRBJ2-1, with no clear D. The V and J ends lost 5 bases and 6 bases respectively, with 5 bases between them. CDR3 size: 11 residues. Germline assignment: CDR1 MNHEY and CDR2 SVGEGT. The chain's CDR3 is CASSVANEQFF. The CDR3 nucleotides are TGTGCCAGCAGTGTGGCCAATGAGCAGTTCTTC.

This clonotype was detected a few times. The chain is built from TRBV29-1 and TRBJ2-5, with no clear D. CDR1 and CDR2 from the germline V gene are SQVTM and ANQGSEA. The CDR3 sequence is 10 residues long. V gave up 0 bases and J gave up 5 bases, with 1 base separating them. CDR3 coding DNA: TGCAGCGTTGAAGAGGAGACCCAGTACTTC. Protein product: CSVEEETQYF.

The chain links TRBV19 to TRBJ1-2; D ambiguous. This CDR3 has 12 amino acids. The germline V and J ends were trimmed by 2 bases and 7 bases, with 8 bases remaining between them. CDR1 and CDR2 (germline): LNHDA, SQIVND (reference sequence). CDR3 in DNA: TGTGCCAGTAGTATAAATCGGCTTGGCTACACCTTC. Its protein product is CASSINRLGYTF.

This clonotype was seen many times. The V and J genes are TRBV7-2 and TRBJ2-7; no definite D call. The CDR3 runs to 11 residues. The germline CDR1 and CDR2 sequences are SGHTA and FQGNSA. V lost 3 bases, J lost 4 bases, and 4 bases lay in between. CDR3 protein: CASSLNYEQYF. The DNA of the CDR3 is TGTGCCAGCAGCTTGAATTACGAGCAGTACTTC.

This chain uses TRBV20-1 with TRBJ2-1; no firm D call. Deletions cut 5 bases from V and 15 bases from J, with 29 bases between. Germline lookup yields CDR1 DFQATT and CDR2 SNEGSKA (reference sequence). The CDR3 covers 15 residues. CDR3 amino acids: CSARPRSSALQSLFF. For the CDR3, the DNA is TGCAGTGCTCGCCCCCGCAGCTCGGCGCTCCAATCCCTGTTCTTC.

This clonotype was observed many times. The chain joins TRBV12-3 or TRBV12-4 to TRBJ2-1; weak D call: TRBD1 (5 bases). This CDR3 region has 14 residues. V lost 4 bases and J 7 bases, leaving 14 bases between the germline ends. CDR3 in amino acids: CASSWQPTGNEQFF. CDR3 DNA: TGTGCCAGCAGTTGGCAGCCCACAGGAAATGAGCAGTTCTTC.

On this clonotype: This may come from a read error, since a much larger clone is one base off. This chain joins TRBV2 and TRBJ2-4; perhaps D is TRBD1 or TRBD2 (5 bases each). The ends were cut back, 6 bases at V and 11 bases at J, with 20 bases in the middle. The germline V gene has CDR1 SNHLY and CDR2 FYNNEI. The CDR3 is made up of 14 amino acids. CDR3 DNA sequence: TGTGCCAGCAGCGAGACCGGACTTTGGGGCTTTCAGTACTTC. It codes for CASSETGLWGFQYF.

This clonotype was seen repeatedly, ten times or more. This chain joins TRBV7-2 and TRBJ2-5; no reliable D call. The CDR3 sequence is 16 residues long. V gave up 10 bases and J gave up 3 bases, with 24 bases separating them. Germline V gene lookup returns CDR1 SGHTA and CDR2 FQGNSA. DNA for the CDR3: TGTGCCATTCTAACTGGGATCAACTTCAGAGAAGAGACCCAGTACTTC. This translates into CAILTGINFREETQYF.

This clonotype was recorded a few times. This chain joins TRBV9 and TRBJ2-7, with TRBD1 matching over 8 bases. CDR1 and CDR2 from the germline V gene are SGDLS and YYNGEE. J lost 2 bases, V lost 1 base, and 5 bases had no gene match. The CDR3 covers 15 residues. In nucleotides, the CDR3 is TGTGCCAGCAGCGTATATGGACAGGGCCCCTACGAGCAGTACTTC. It translates to CASSVYGQGPYEQYF.

This chain joins TRBV6-2 or TRBV6-3 and TRBJ2-5; D remains unclear. The CDR3 extends over 12 amino acids. Trimming took off 0 bases at V and 4 bases at J, with 3 bases between the two ends. Germline CDR1 and CDR2: MNHEY and SVGEGT. The CDR3 protein is CASSYSRETQYF. CDR3 coding DNA: TGTGCCAGCAGTTACTCCCGAGAGACCCAGTACTTC.

The sample holds many counts of this clonotype. J is TRBJ2-2 and V is TRBV7-2; D is perhaps TRBD1 or TRBD2 (5 bases each). V dropped 6 bases and J dropped 0 bases, with 11 bases sitting between them. CDR3 length: 15 residues. CDR1 is SGHTA and CDR2 is FQGNSA in the germline V gene. CDR3 bases: TGTGCCAGCAGACCGGGGCTGTCGAACACCGGGGAGCTGTTTTTT. This codes for CASRPGLSNTGELFF.

This clonotype occurred many times. The V and J genes are TRBV7-6 and TRBJ2-1; TRBD2 matches 12 bases. With V trimmed by 5 bases and J by 9 bases, 20 bases remained unmatched. Per the germline V gene, CDR1 is SGHVS and CDR2 is FNYEAQ. The CDR3 is made up of 19 amino acids. CDR3 sequence reads: CASSTGRRTSGASGGEQFF. The CDR3, as DNA: TGTGCCAGCAGCACAGGACGGCGGACTAGCGGGGCCTCGGGGGGTGAGCAGTTCTTC.